This is a list of T cell receptor beta chains from one sample in a study of regulatory T cells in long-lasting Graves disease. MiXCR, applied by TCRdb to the multiplex PCR reads, yields one record per CDR3 protein. This sample yields roughly 360,000 distinct CDR3 sequences, of which about an eighth are seen a single time; about 19% belongs to the top ten. These data also featured in a second study, about T cells in Graves' hyperthyroidism and ophthalmopathy.

This sample comprised peripheral blood mononuclear cells (PBMCs), obtained at new diagnosis, from a patient treated with antithyroid drugs. The receptors were gathered from a woman between 18 and 30 years old with Graves disease. Both conserved end residues are part of each CDR3. The order of the fields is J gene, clone size, D gene, V gene, CDR3 DNA, CDR3 protein. A D gene is named only where the DNA matches it firmly. A clone size is listed for some rows: how often the clone was seen (once, few, many), or a class if it is expanded.

>TRBJ2-5|few|.|TRBV5-1
TGCGCCAGCACACCTTCGGGGCCTGGGACCCAGTACTTC
CASTPSGPGTQYF
>TRBJ1-4|many|.|TRBV3-1
TGTGCCAGCAGCCAAGATGTGTGGGCGGGGAAAAAACTGTTTTTT
CASSQDVWAGKKLFF
>TRBJ2-5|many|.|TRBV10-2
TGCGCCACCAGCCCCGGGCTAGCGCAACGTGGGGGAGAGACCCAGTACTTC
CATSPGLAQRGGETQYF
>TRBJ2-4|few|.|TRBV27
TGTGCCAGCGGACCACAGGGAGGCAAAAACATTCAGTACTTC
CASGPQGGKNIQYF
>TRBJ1-1|many|.|TRBV7-9
TGTGCCAGCCTGCCCGGAATGAACACTGAAGCTTTCTTT
CASLPGMNTEAFF
>TRBJ1-1|many|.|TRBV9
TGTGCCAGCAGTTCCTTTCTGGAGTTGAACACTGAAGCTTTCTTT
CASSSFLELNTEAFF
>TRBJ2-5|.|.|TRBV5-1
TGCGCCAGCAGCTTGGCCTGGAGGGGGCGAGGTGAGACCCAGTACTTC
CASSLAWRGRGETQYF
>TRBJ2-2|few|.|TRBV15
TGTGCCACCAGCACCCGTTCAGGGGCCGGGGAGCTGTTTTTT
CATSTRSGAGELFF
>TRBJ2-7|many|TRBD2|TRBV10-3
TGTGCCATCAGTTCCTTGCCGGGAGGGAGCTCCTACGAGCAGTACTTC
CAISSLPGGSSYEQYF
>TRBJ2-1|many|.|TRBV7-3
TGTGCCAGCAGCCCCCCGGAACGACCGGGACTCCTAGAGCAGTTCTTC
CASSPPERPGLLEQFF
>TRBJ1-1|many|.|TRBV6-1
TGTGCCAGCAGTGGTCGGACCGTTGAAGCTTTCTTT
CASSGRTVEAFF
>TRBJ2-1|few|TRBD2|TRBV6-5
TGCGCCAGCAGTTACTGGCAGCGGGACGCCGGCTCCTACAATGAGCAGTTCTTC
CASSYWQRDAGSYNEQFF
>TRBJ2-6|.|.|TRBV6-5
TGTGCCAGCAGTTTGCAACCCGGGGGAAAGGCTGGGGCCAACGTCCTGACTTTC
CASSLQPGGKAGANVLTF
>TRBJ1-1|many|.|TRBV4-3
TGCGCCAGCAGCCAAGATGAGGGGAGGGCTGAAGCTTTCTTT
CASSQDEGRAEAFF
>TRBJ1-4|many|.|TRBV27
TGTGCCAGCAGTTTCTCGGGCCAGCCTAATGAAAAACTGTTTTTT
CASSFSGQPNEKLFF
>TRBJ2-1|many|.|TRBV5-5
TGTGCCAGCAGCAACTGGGGCACCTTAGATGAGCAGTTCTTC
CASSNWGTLDEQFF
>TRBJ1-2|.|.|TRBV5-1
TGCGCCAGCAGCTTGGAGCCAGGGAACTATGGCTACACCTTC
CASSLEPGNYGYTF
>TRBJ2-7|few|.|TRBV6-1
TGTGCCACCCAGCCCGCGACGGGAACCTACGAGCAGTACTTC
CATQPATGTYEQYF
>TRBJ1-6|many|.|TRBV15
TGTGCCACCAGCCGAGGGAGAGGGTCACCCCTCCACTTT
CATSRGRGSPLHF
>TRBJ1-1|many|.|TRBV6-1
TGCGCCAGCAGCCAAGGGAGGAACACTGAAGCTTTCTTT
CASSQGRNTEAFF
>TRBJ1-1|few|.|TRBV6-1
TGTGCCAGCAGCAAGAAATCCCCGGGACCCCTTTTTTTCTCTGAAGCTTTCTTT
CASSKKSPGPLFFSEAFF
>TRBJ1-2|few|.|TRBV10-3
TGTGCCATCAGTGACGCCCCGGACGGGGCGTCTGGCTACACCTTC
CAISDAPDGASGYTF
>TRBJ2-3|many|TRBD2|TRBV7-2
TGTGCCAGCGGGCCCGCCGGGAGCGGGGGGGCACGAGATACGCAGTATTTT
CASGPAGSGGARDTQYF
>TRBJ1-5|.|.|TRBV24-1
TGTGCCACCAGTGGCTCGGGATATAGCAATCAGCCCCAGCATTTT
CATSGSGYSNQPQHF
>TRBJ2-1|many|.|TRBV20-1
TGCAGTGCTAGGGAGGCCACAGCCTCCTCGACGAAGCAGTTCTTC
CSAREATASSTKQFF
>TRBJ1-5|many|.|TRBV12-3/TRBV12-4
TGTGCCAGCAGTTTGAGTGGACGGATCAATCAGCCCCAGCATTTT
CASSLSGRINQPQHF
>TRBJ1-2|many|TRBD1|TRBV24-1
TGTGCCACCAGTGATTGGGACAGGGGGGGTTATGGCTACACCTTC
CATSDWDRGGYGYTF
>TRBJ2-7|.|TRBD2|TRBV5-1
TGCGCCAGCAGCCCGGGACTAGCGGGTTACGAGCAGTACTTC
CASSPGLAGYEQYF
>TRBJ2-7|many|.|TRBV11-2
TGTGCCAGCAGCTTTGAGACCTCCTACGAGCAGTACTTC
CASSFETSYEQYF
>TRBJ1-2|few|.|TRBV7-9
TGTGCCAGCAGCTCGGGGACACTCTATGGCTACACCTTC
CASSSGTLYGYTF
>TRBJ2-1|few|TRBD1|TRBV19
TGTGCCAGTAGTCGCATCGGGACAGGGGCGAACGTGAATGAGCAGTTCTTC
CASSRIGTGANVNEQFF
>TRBJ2-2|many|TRBD1|TRBV6-1
TGTGCCAGCAGGCCGGGACAGGGGGGGGGGGAGCTGTTTTTT
CASRPGQGGGELFF
>TRBJ2-1|many|.|TRBV6-2/TRBV6-3
TGTGCCAGCAGTTACGGAGTTACGAATGAGCAGTTCTTC
CASSYGVTNEQFF
>TRBJ1-2|many|.|TRBV28
TGTGCCAGCATAGGGGGATTTCCCTATGGCTACACCTTC
CASIGGFPYGYTF
>TRBJ2-3|.|TRBD2|TRBV15
TGTGCCACCAGCAGGGAATGGCGGGAGGGTACGCAGTATTTT
CATSREWREGTQYF
>TRBJ2-1|many|TRBD2|TRBV4-3
TGCGCCAGCAGCCCCTCGGGGGGGACCTACAATGAGCAGTTCTTC
CASSPSGGTYNEQFF
>TRBJ2-3|many|.|TRBV20-1
TGCAGTGCTAGAGCGGGAGTGGCAGATACGCAGTATTTT
CSARAGVADTQYF
>TRBJ1-1|many|.|TRBV7-3
TGTGCCAGCAGCTTACGAAGCAGGGGAACTGAAGCTTTCTTT
CASSLRSRGTEAFF
>TRBJ1-2|many|.|TRBV5-1
TGCGCCAGCAGCTTGATATCGGGGTTCGATGGCTACACCTTC
CASSLISGFDGYTF
>TRBJ2-2|.|TRBD1|TRBV28
TGTGCCAGCAGTTCTTGGACAGGGGCTCATAGCGGGGAGCTGTTTTTT
CASSSWTGAHSGELFF
>TRBJ1-1|many|TRBD1|TRBV7-6
TGTGCCAGCAGCCCCCGGACAGGGTACACTGAAGCTTTCTTT
CASSPRTGYTEAFF
>TRBJ2-3|.|TRBD2|TRBV12-5
TGTGCTAGTGGTTTCTCGCCCTTAGCGGGAGCCGCAGATACGCAGTATTTT
CASGFSPLAGAADTQYF
>TRBJ2-7|.|TRBD2|TRBV27
TGTGCCAGCAGTTTATCCCTAGCGGGGGCCTACGAGCAGTACTTC
CASSLSLAGAYEQYF
>TRBJ2-2|many|TRBD1|TRBV24-1
TGTGCCACCAGTGACCCCGGACAGGGGGCCAACACCGGGGAGCTGTTTTTT
CATSDPGQGANTGELFF
>TRBJ2-3|many|.|TRBV12-3/TRBV12-4
TGTGCCAGCAGTTTAATACCGCGGGTTTCAGATACGCAGTATTTT
CASSLIPRVSDTQYF
>TRBJ2-7|many|TRBD1|TRBV7-9
TGTGCCAGCAGCTTCCACGGGACAGATAGGAGGGAGCAGTACTTC
CASSFHGTDRREQYF
>TRBJ2-1|.|TRBD2|TRBV28
TGTGCCAGCAGCCCGACTAGCGGGCGTCGCTACAATGAGCAGTTCTTC
CASSPTSGRRYNEQFF
>TRBJ1-5|few|.|TRBV20-1
TGCAGCGCGGGACACCGAAAAACCCATAGCAATCAGCCCCAGCATTTT
CSAGHRKTHSNQPQHF
>TRBJ2-5|many|TRBD2|TRBV7-3
TGTGCCAGCAGCTTAGGAGCGGGAGGGCCTCGGGAGACCCAGTACTTC
CASSLGAGGPRETQYF
>TRBJ2-5|many|TRBD1|TRBV2
TGTGCCAGCTCCCCCACTCCGGGACAGGGGGGAAAGACCCAGTACTTC
CASSPTPGQGGKTQYF
>TRBJ1-6|.|.|TRBV15
TGTGCCACCAGCAGGAAACAGGGAAATTCACCCCTCCACTTT
CATSRKQGNSPLHF
>TRBJ2-1|.|.|TRBV6-2/TRBV6-3
TGTGCCAGCAGTGAGAGGAGGATCTACAATGAGCAGTTCTTC
CASSERRIYNEQFF
>TRBJ1-5|few|.|TRBV10-3
TGTGCCATCAGGGACCCCCAGCAGGGAGAGCAGCCCCAGCATTTT
CAIRDPQQGEQPQHF
>TRBJ2-6|few|.|TRBV30
TGTGCCTGGGTGGCGACGGATTTTACGCGGGCCAACGTCCTGACTTTC
CAWVATDFTRANVLTF
>TRBJ1-5|.|.|TRBV6-4
TGTGCCAGCAGTCCCGACATGGGACAGCCCCAGCATTTT
CASSPDMGQPQHF
>TRBJ1-2|many|.|TRBV12-3/TRBV12-4
TGTGCCAGCAGTCCCAACCCTGGACGGAAAGCTAACTATGGCTACACCTTC
CASSPNPGRKANYGYTF
>TRBJ2-7|many|TRBD1|TRBV12-3/TRBV12-4
TGTGCCAGCAGTCCAGGGACAGGGGAAATTGGGAGCGAGCAGTACTTC
CASSPGTGEIGSEQYF